This section outlines one T cell receptor beta chain sequence together with its context. Its specificity is not known. Time point specified: blood 4 weeks post-SBRT, at nephrectomy. Described treatment: 15 Gy SBRT to primary tumor, nephrectomy 4 weeks later. Nephrectomy followed 15 Gy stereotactic body radiation by 4 weeks. Blood was sampled at baseline, 2 weeks and 4 weeks after SBRT. Using immunoSEQ multiplex PCR, the repertoire was profiled, and TCRdb retains in-frame clones only, with some absent. The top ten hold around 6.8% of the sample, which has 50,000 to 65,000 clones, 70% to 80% seen once. The entry originates in a study of radiation and T cells in renal cell carcinoma. The CDR3 has 19 amino acids. Deletions cut 0 bases from V and 0 bases from J, with 17 bases between. Germline V gene data show CDR1 as LGHNA and CDR2 as YNFKEQ. Overall study findings and caveats: In blood, top tumor clones expanded by 2 weeks, shrinking by 4. Pretreatment tumor biopsies were lacking, so baseline clonotypes are unknown.

This clonotype was obtained from a man in his sixties with renal cell carcinoma. Sequencing was performed on blood, taken from a patient whose treatment included radiotherapy and nephrectomy. V is TRBV4-2 and J is TRBJ2-2; D is possibly TRBD1 (6 bases). CDR3 region: CASSQEGDIRSANTGELFF. For the CDR3, the DNA is TGTGCCAGCAGCCAAGAAGGGGACATTCGTTCAGCGAACACCGGGGAGCTGTTTTTT.